The clone carrying this TCR beta chain is classed as large by frequency. The CDR3 contains 13 residues. CDR1 is SGHNT, CDR2 YENEEA, per germline. The sample originates from a study of diagnostic markers for celiac disease. TCRdb re-called the reads and gives one entry per CDR3 protein, without DNA. The sample includes 1,000 to 1,500 distinct CDR3 sequences. This chain connects TRBV11-3 to TRBJ1-2; the D call of TRBD1 rests on TCRdb alone, since no DNA is present to check it. The sequenced sample consisted of either unsorted cells or a sorted T cell fraction (not recorded which). The sequence derives from a human donor. This table probably holds off-target reads from a library built for another chain. This CDR3 reads CASSPGTDYGYTF.